This T cell receptor beta chain was sequenced in a study of PD-1 blockade in classical Hodgkin lymphoma. Profiling relied on immunoSEQ multiplex PCR, and the TCRdb table lists in-frame clones only, not all of them. The sample yields around 2,700 clones, approximately 73% seen once. Every patient experienced relapse after autologous stem cell transplantation, and brentuximab vedotin exposure varied. The authors enriched CD8+ T cells from thawed PBMCs via magnetic negative selection. V was clipped by 0 bases and J by 7 bases; unmatched bases: 11. The CDR3 sequence is 18 residues long. The germline CDR1 and CDR2 sequences are LGHNA and YNFKEQ.

This chain connects TRBV4-2 to TRBJ2-1; 11 nucleotides agree with TRBD1. The sequencing used CD8+ T cells from blood, collected at baseline. This TCR was recovered from a human donor with classical Hodgkin lymphoma. For the CDR3, the DNA is TGTGCCAGCAGCCAAGATCAAATAAGGACAGGGGGCGGGAATGAGCAGTTCTTC. It translates to CASSQDQIRTGGGNEQFF.